Listed below are T cell receptor beta chains from one sample, sequenced in a study of early stage breast cancer tumors. Some clones are missing from TCRdb's copy, which holds only in-frame ones; the method was immunoSEQ multiplex PCR. The sample carries approximately 1,500 clones, around 82% recorded once. Sequences were obtained from normal breast tissue next to the tumor. All receptors come from a person in their fifties or sixties with breast cancer. The CDR3 runs from the conserved cysteine through the conserved F or W. The order of the fields is CDR3 protein, CDR3 DNA, V gene, clone size, D gene, J gene. The D gene is left open where the match is weak. Size values are once, few and many counts, or a class for expanded clones, and some rows have none.

CASSLGAAATDTQYF	TGCGCCAGCAGCTTGGGGGCTGCCGCTACAGATACGCAGTATTTT	TRBV5-1	once	.	TRBJ2-3
CASSPQANTGELFF	TGCGCCAGCAGCCCCCAAGCGAACACCGGGGAGCTGTTTTTT	TRBV5-1	few	.	TRBJ2-2
CASSGFAGTEAFF	TGTGCCAGTAGTGGCTTCGCTGGCACTGAAGCTTTCTTT	TRBV19	.	.	TRBJ1-1
CASSERQVPSTDTQYF	TGTGCCAGCAGTGAACGGCAGGTCCCTAGCACAGATACGCAGTATTTT	TRBV25-1	.	.	TRBJ2-3
CASSYFGGANEKLFF	TGTGCCAGCAGTTACTTCGGGGGGGCTAATGAAAAACTGTTTTTT	TRBV6-5	once	.	TRBJ1-4
CASRQTSEISEQYF	TGCGCCAGCCGTCAGACTAGCGAAATTAGCGAGCAGTACTTC	TRBV5-1	.	TRBD2	TRBJ2-7
CASSSTSGWGDEQYF	TGTGCCAGCAGCAGCACTAGCGGGTGGGGAGACGAGCAGTACTTC	TRBV7-8	.	TRBD2	TRBJ2-7
CASSLSAEAFF	TGTGCCAGCAGTTTGAGCGCTGAAGCTTTCTTT	TRBV6-6	.	.	TRBJ1-1
CASSHQLAGGSTDTQYF	TGCGCCAGCAGCCACCAACTAGCGGGGGGTAGCACAGATACGCAGTATTTT	TRBV4-3	.	TRBD2	TRBJ2-3
CSVELYNEQFF	TGCAGCGTTGAGCTTTACAATGAGCAGTTCTTC	TRBV29-1	few	.	TRBJ2-1
CASRYDRGRGYTF	TGTGCCAGCAGATACGACAGGGGGCGAGGCTACACCTTC	TRBV5-5	.	TRBD1	TRBJ1-2
CASSNRGYTSTDTQYF	TGTGCCAGTAGTAACAGGGGTTATACTAGCACAGATACGCAGTATTTT	TRBV19	.	TRBD1	TRBJ2-3
CASSQDRNTEAFF	TGTGCCAGCTCCCAAGACAGGAACACTGAAGCTTTCTTT	TRBV18	.	.	TRBJ1-1
CASSSPQDSYEQYF	TGTGCCAGTAGTTCCCCGCAAGATTCCTACGAGCAGTACTTC	TRBV19	.	.	TRBJ2-7
CASSLGSGGGDTQYF	TGTGCCAGCAGCTTAGGCTCGGGGGGGGGCGATACGCAGTATTTT	TRBV13	.	TRBD2	TRBJ2-3
CASTDPGRTNTGELFF	TGTGCCAGCACCGACCCGGGCAGGACGAACACCGGGGAGCTGTTTTTT	TRBV11-2	.	.	TRBJ2-2
CASSIDRTYGYTF	TGTGCCAGCAGCATCGACAGGACCTATGGCTACACCTTC	TRBV5-4	.	.	TRBJ1-2
CASSDGRANEKLFF	TGTGCCAGCAGTGATGGGAGGGCTAATGAAAAACTGTTTTTT	TRBV2	.	.	TRBJ1-4
CASSQGTLAGVVGNNEQFF	TGCGCCAGCAGCCAAGGGACACTAGCGGGGGTAGTTGGGAACAATGAGCAGTTCTTC	TRBV4-3	few	TRBD2	TRBJ2-1
CASSLVRETSYEQYF	TGTGCCAGCAGCTTAGTTCGGGAGACCTCCTACGAGCAGTACTTC	TRBV11-3	.	.	TRBJ2-7
CASSQVGPGAELFF	TGCGCCAGCAGCCAAGTGGGTCCAGGGGCAGAACTGTTTTTT	TRBV4-3	once	.	TRBJ1-4
CASSTPPYYEQYF	TGTGCCAGCAGCACACCACCTTACTACGAGCAGTACTTC	TRBV5-6	.	.	TRBJ2-7
CASSTEGGRGYNEQFF	TGTGCCAGCAGCACAGAGGGGGGTCGAGGGTACAATGAGCAGTTCTTC	TRBV11-2	.	.	TRBJ2-1
CASNMDRDYDTQYF	TGTGCCAGCAATATGGACAGGGATTACGATACGCAGTATTTT	TRBV2	.	TRBD1	TRBJ2-3
CASSTGLAGGGLVAGELFF	TGTGCCAGCAGCACGGGACTAGCGGGAGGAGGACTAGTGGCCGGGGAGCTGTTTTTT	TRBV5-6	.	TRBD2	TRBJ2-2
CASNSWGTMNTEAFF	TGTGCCAGCAACTCCTGGGGGACAATGAACACTGAAGCTTTCTTT	TRBV25-1	.	.	TRBJ1-1
CASSQDAKGNTEAFF	TGCGCCAGCAGCCAAGATGCAAAGGGAAACACTGAAGCTTTCTTT	TRBV4-3	few	.	TRBJ1-1
CASSLQGISNQPQHF	TGTGCCAGCTCACTACAGGGGATCAGCAATCAGCCCCAGCATTTT	TRBV18	.	TRBD1	TRBJ1-5
CASSAQGTQYF	TGTGCCAGCAGCGCCCAGGGAACCCAGTACTTC	TRBV21-1	few	.	TRBJ2-5